The sequence of this T cell receptor (beta chain) was determined in a study of blood T cells in healthy people across ages. Through a sample-barcoded 5' primer and a J-beta primer mix, a second PCR was run for roughly 6 to 11 cycles. TCRdb used MiXCR to reprocess the 5' RACE reads, holding one entry per CDR3 protein. The sample has hundreds of thousands of distinct CDR3 sequences; approximately 50% are singletons. The V end lost 2 bases, the J end lost 8 bases, and 12 bases lay between the germline ends. From germline, CDR1 is LGHNA and CDR2 YNFKEQ. CDR3 length: 14 residues. This rearrangement joins TRBV4-2 to TRBJ1-4; D remains unclear. What was sequenced was blood. This receptor was identified in a man aged 60 to 69 in good health. The CDR3 protein is CASSQRGGREKLFF. Written as DNA, the CDR3 is TGTGCCAGCAGCCAACGGGGTGGTAGGGAAAAACTGTTTTTT.